The 27 T cell receptor beta chains below come from one sample, sequenced in a study of control samples from healthy donors and cancer patients. Libraries were prepared by immunoSEQ multiplex PCR; TCRdb keeps only in-frame clonotypes and omits some of them. The sample holds 100,000 or so clones, 83% seen once. Sample: blood. The receptors here all came from a woman aged 45 to 65 in good health.

Only one count was recorded for this clone. V gene TRBV5-8 combines with J gene TRBJ2-3; D perhaps matches TRBD1 (5 bases). In germline, CDR1 is SGHTS, CDR2 YDEGEE. This CDR3 is built from 15 residues. The V and J ends lost 5 bases and 0 bases respectively, with 13 bases between them. CDR3 residues: CASRPDSSSTDTQYF. CDR3 in DNA: TGTGCCAGCAGACCCGACAGCTCCAGCACAGATACGCAGTATTTT.

This rearrangement joins TRBV24-1 to TRBJ2-7; 9 nucleotides agree with TRBD1. CDR1 and CDR2 (germline): KGHDR, SFDVKD. V lost 3 bases and J lost 6; bases outside the gene matches: 11. The CDR3 contains 16 residues. CDR3 sequence: CATSDRGQGPFPEQYF. The CDR3 coding sequence is TGTGCCACCAGTGATCGAGGACAGGGGCCCTTTCCCGAGCAGTACTTC.

The V call is TRBV12-3 or TRBV12-4, the J call TRBJ1-2; D gene ambiguous. The CDR3 is made up of 13 amino acids. Trimming cost V 1 base and J 6 bases, with 9 bases left between them. In DNA, the CDR3 is TGTGCCAGCAGTTTAGGCGGGTTAGATGGCTACACCTTC. It specifies CASSLGGLDGYTF.

This sequence joins TRBV4-3 and TRBJ2-2; TRBD1 matches 10 bases. CDR3 length: 16 residues. V gave up 4 bases and J gave up 7 bases; unmatched junction bases: 9. Germline-derived CDR1 and CDR2 are LGHNA and YSLEER. CDR3 sequence: CASSRWVGTGDGELFF. CDR3 nucleotides: TGCGCCAGCAGCCGGTGGGTCGGGACAGGGGACGGGGAGCTGTTTTTT.

This clone has just one count. V is TRBV6-4 and J is TRBJ2-2; tentative D call: TRBD1 (5 bases). V was clipped by 3 bases and J by 1 base, with 6 bases between them. Germline loops: CDR1 MRHNA, CDR2 SNTAGT. CDR3 length: 14 residues. The CDR3 sequence: CASSEQGNTGELFF. The CDR3 nucleotides read TGTGCCAGCAGTGAGCAGGGGAACACCGGGGAGCTGTTTTTT.

The gene calls are TRBV7-9 and TRBJ2-3, with a tentative D call TRBD2 (5 bases). V was trimmed by 4 bases and J by 4 bases, leaving 12 bases between them. Germline CDR1 SEHNR, CDR2 FQNEAQ (reference sequence). The CDR3 spans 14 residues. CDR3 residues: CASSSDSSADTQYF. The CDR3 nucleotides read TGTGCCAGCAGCTCGGACTCAAGCGCAGATACGCAGTATTTT. Using reference TRBV7-9 and TRBJ2-3 for the parts outside the CDR3, the full variable domain is DTGVSQNPRHKITKRGQNVTFRCDPISEHNRLYWYRQTLGQGPEFLTYFQNEAQLEKSRLLSDRFSAERPKGSFSTLEIQRTEQGDSAMYLCASSSDSSADTQYFGPGTRLTVL.

The chain combines TRBV5-6 with TRBJ2-7; either TRBD1 or TRBD2 may fit D (6 bases each). The length of the CDR3 is 16 residues. The V and J ends lost 0 bases and 4 bases respectively, with 17 bases between them. Germline CDR1 reads SGHDT; CDR2 reads YYEEEE. Here the CDR3 reads CASSLDRGVKPYEQYF. CDR3 bases: TGTGCCAGCAGCTTGGATAGGGGGGTCAAACCTTACGAGCAGTACTTC.

The rearrangement uses TRBV6-2 or TRBV6-3 and TRBJ1-2, with TRBD1 matching 7 bases. In germline, CDR1 is MNHEY, CDR2 SVGEGT. Trimming took 5 bases from V and 3 from J; bases not matched to a gene: 3. The CDR3 has 13 residues. CDR3 sequence: CASSPDRDYGYTF. The DNA for the CDR3 is TGTGCCAGCAGTCCCGACAGGGACTATGGCTACACCTTC.

The chain couples TRBV13 to TRBJ2-3, with D uncertain. Germline CDR1 is PRHDT and CDR2 is FYEKMQ (reference sequence). There are 15 residues in the CDR3. The V end was cut by 2 bases, the J end by 0 bases, with 9 bases between. In DNA, the CDR3 is TGTGCCAGCAGCTTAAGGCGCGGAAGCACAGATACGCAGTATTTT. Its translation is CASSLRRGSTDTQYF.

This clone was observed once. The genes are TRBV7-2 and TRBJ2-1; the D gene is possibly TRBD2 (6 bases). The CDR3 extends over 13 amino acids. CDR1 and CDR2 from the germline V gene are SGHTA and FQGNSA. Trimming cost V 2 bases and J 9 bases, with 11 bases left between them. DNA of the CDR3: TGTGCCAGCAGCTTACAGGGAGGTAGTGAGCAGTTCTTC. This sequence encodes CASSLQGGSEQFF.

The chain employs TRBV5-4 and TRBJ1-6; 10 nucleotides line up with TRBD1. The trim removed 4 bases at V and 10 bases at J, leaving 5 bases unmatched. Germline CDR1 and CDR2: SGHNT and YYREEE (reference sequence). This CDR3 spans 14 amino acids. CDR3 sequence: CASSPRQGASPLHF. In nucleotides, the CDR3 is TGTGCCAGCAGCCCGCGACAGGGGGCGTCACCCCTCCACTTT.

For the CDR3, the DNA is TGTGCCTGGAGCCTAGACAGGGACAATGGACAGCCCCAGCATTTT. Encoded protein: CAWSLDRDNGQPQHF. The rearrangement uses TRBV30 and TRBJ1-5; 7 bases fit TRBD1. V shed 3 bases, J shed 7 bases, and the junction held 12 bases outside the gene matches. The germline V gene has CDR1 GTSNPN and CDR2 SVGIG (reference sequence). The length of the CDR3 is 15 residues.

The chain uses TRBV6-6 and TRBJ2-7, with D possibly TRBD2 on 6 matching bases. CDR1 MNHNY and CDR2 SVGAGI come from the germline V gene (reference sequence). The CDR3 is made up of 16 amino acids. Trimming pared 0 bases from V and 3 bases from J, leaving 15 bases between. Here the CDR3 DNA reads TGTGCCAGCAGTTACTCTTCCGGGGGAGGTCACTACGAGCAGTACTTC. It specifies CASSYSSGGGHYEQYF.

The gene calls are TRBV4-2 and TRBJ1-5; maybe TRBD1 (6 bases). V lost 2 bases, J lost 5 bases, and 13 bases lay in between. The CDR3 extends over 15 amino acids. Germline CDR1 reads LGHNA; CDR2 reads YNFKEQ. The CDR3 loop is CASSQSWDIDQPQHF. In DNA, the CDR3 is TGTGCCAGCAGCCAATCCTGGGACATTGATCAGCCCCAGCATTTT.

The CDR3 coding sequence is TGTGCCAGCAGTTTAGGCCAGCGTCAGCCCCAGCATTTT. Protein: CASSLGQRQPQHF. The V and J genes are TRBV12-3 or TRBV12-4 and TRBJ1-5; unclear D gene. Trimming cost V 1 base and J 6 bases, with 7 bases left between them. The length of the CDR3 is 13 residues.

There are a few counts of this clone. At one of its ends the junction is not consistent with the germline gene, which may arise from a read error. This CDR3 reads CASSLGNMATDTQYF. The CDR3, as DNA: TGTGCTAGCAGCTTGGGAAATATGGCCACAGATACGCAGTATTTT. V is TRBV7-7 and J is TRBJ2-3; D unclear. CDR1 and CDR2 from the germline V gene are SSHAT and FNYEAQ (reference sequence). The CDR3 contains 15 residues.

V gene TRBV5-1 combines with J gene TRBJ1-5, with TRBD1 as a possible D gene (6 bases). V shed 1 base and J shed 4 bases, with 12 bases lying between them. Germline-derived CDR1 and CDR2 are SGHRS and YFSETQ. The CDR3 has 15 amino acids. CDR3 nucleotides: TGCGCCAGCAGCTTGCTGGGGGGCACGAATCAGCCCCAGCATTTT. It specifies CASSLLGGTNQPQHF.

The chain has TRBV7-2 and TRBJ1-5; D is possibly TRBD1 (6 bases). From germline, CDR1 is SGHTA and CDR2 FQGNSA. V gave up 1 base and J gave up 2 bases, with 9 bases separating them. The CDR3 extends over 15 amino acids. CDR3 nucleotides: TGTGCCAGCAGCTTAGATTCAGGGGGCAATCAGCCCCAGCATTTT. Its translation is CASSLDSGGNQPQHF.

The CDR3 sequence: CASSETGAQPQHF. The CDR3 bases are TGTGCCAGCAGTGAGACAGGGGCCCAGCCCCAGCATTTT. J is TRBJ1-5 and V is TRBV12-3 or TRBV12-4, with TRBD1 identical over 8 bases. This CDR3 comprises 13 residues. Trimming removed 5 bases from V and 7 bases from J; junction bases left unmatched: 4.

The chain links TRBV3-1 (or the pseudogene TRBV3-2) to TRBJ2-7; perhaps TRBD2 as D (6 bases). Germline V gives CDR1 LGHDT, CDR2 YNNKEL (reference sequence). The CDR3 has 14 amino acids. Trimming stripped 5 bases from V and 4 bases from J, with 15 bases between. CDR3 loop: CASSWTLGTYEQYF. Written as DNA, the CDR3 is TGTGCCAGCAGCTGGACGTTAGGGACTTACGAGCAGTACTTC.

The chain joins TRBV28 to TRBJ1-2; perhaps TRBD1 as D (6 bases). Trimming pared 6 bases from V and 0 bases from J, leaving 11 bases between. The germline V gene has CDR1 MDHEN and CDR2 SYDVKM. The CDR3 is 14 amino acids. The CDR3 sequence: CASRIGQPNYGYTF. For the CDR3, the DNA is TGTGCCAGCAGAATCGGACAGCCTAACTATGGCTACACCTTC.

A word on this clone: A read error may account for a junction end that differs from germline. The J gene is TRBJ2-2, the V gene TRBV9, with D uncertain. Germline CDR1 and CDR2: SGDLS and YYNGEE. This CDR3 is 14 amino acids long. The CDR3 region has the DNA TGTGCCAGCGGCGTATATCCGGACACCGGGGAGCTGTTTTTT. Its translation: CASGVYPDTGELFF.

The rearrangement uses TRBV9 and TRBJ1-1, with 10 positions matching TRBD1. There are 13 residues in the CDR3. Germline V gene sequence: CDR1 SGDLS, CDR2 YYNGEE. The V gene end was trimmed by 1 base and the J gene end by 13 bases; junction bases not matched to a gene: 7. CDR3: CASSVIEGQGVFF. The CDR3 DNA sequence: TGTGCCAGCAGCGTAATCGAAGGACAGGGGGTTTTCTTT.

The chain couples TRBV7-8 to TRBJ2-7, with TRBD1 identical over 9 bases. This CDR3 contains 14 residues. The J segment lost 5 bases and the V segment lost 5 bases, leaving 7 bases of the junction unmatched. Germline V gene lookup returns CDR1 SGHVS and CDR2 FQNEAQ. Here the CDR3 DNA reads TGTGCCAGCAGCGACCGGGACAGGGTTCACGAGCAGTACTTC. This sequence encodes CASSDRDRVHEQYF.

The rearrangement joins TRBV6-2 or TRBV6-3 to TRBJ1-6, with 7 bases aligning to TRBD1. There are 14 residues in the CDR3. The trim removed 6 bases at V and 6 bases at J, leaving 5 bases unmatched. In germline, CDR1 is MNHEY, CDR2 SVGEGT. The CDR3 is CASSSGGLNSPLHF. The DNA of the CDR3 is TGTGCCAGCAGCTCAGGGGGGCTTAATTCACCCCTCCACTTT.

V is TRBV6-5 and J is TRBJ2-3; no clear D gene. CDR1 MNHEY and CDR2 SVGAGI come from the germline V gene. Trimming shortened V by 5 bases and J by 5 bases, and 17 bases separated the two germline ends. CDR3 size: 15 residues. The CDR3 here is CASSRSRSAGDTQYF. CDR3 DNA sequence: TGTGCCAGCAGTAGGTCCCGGTCCGCAGGAGATACGCAGTATTTT.

This clone was detected only a few times. This rearrangement joins TRBV15 to TRBJ2-7, with 15 bases fitting TRBD2. Per germline, CDR1 LNHNV and CDR2 YYDKDF (reference sequence). This CDR3 comprises 16 residues. Losses at the gene ends were 5 bases for V and 4 bases for J; bases not matched to a gene: 6. The CDR3 loop is CATSVGLAGGRYEQYF. DNA of the CDR3: TGTGCCACCAGCGTGGGACTAGCGGGGGGCCGTTACGAGCAGTACTTC.